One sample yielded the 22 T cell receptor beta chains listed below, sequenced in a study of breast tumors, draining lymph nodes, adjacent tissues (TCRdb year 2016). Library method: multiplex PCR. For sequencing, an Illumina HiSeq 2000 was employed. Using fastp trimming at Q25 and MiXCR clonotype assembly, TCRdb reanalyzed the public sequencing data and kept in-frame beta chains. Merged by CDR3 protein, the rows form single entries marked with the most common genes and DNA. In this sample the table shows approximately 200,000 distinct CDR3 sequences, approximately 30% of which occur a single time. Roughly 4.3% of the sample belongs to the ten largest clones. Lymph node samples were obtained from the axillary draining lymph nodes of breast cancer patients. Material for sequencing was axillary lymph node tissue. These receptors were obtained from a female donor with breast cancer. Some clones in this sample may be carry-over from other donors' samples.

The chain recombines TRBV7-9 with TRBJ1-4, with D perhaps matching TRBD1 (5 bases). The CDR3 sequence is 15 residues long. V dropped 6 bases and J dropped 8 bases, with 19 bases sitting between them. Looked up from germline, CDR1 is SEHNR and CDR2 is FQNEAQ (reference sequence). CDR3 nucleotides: TGTGCCAGCAGAGATATAACGGGGCTGGGGGAAAAACTGTTTTTT. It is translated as CASRDITGLGEKLFF.

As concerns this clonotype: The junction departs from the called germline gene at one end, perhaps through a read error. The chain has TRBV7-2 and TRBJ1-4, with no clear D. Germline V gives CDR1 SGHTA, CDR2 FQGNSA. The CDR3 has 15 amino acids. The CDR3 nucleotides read TGCGCCAGCAGCTTGGGAGGTGGCGGCTTTGAAAAACTGTTTTTT. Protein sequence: CASSLGGGGFEKLFF.

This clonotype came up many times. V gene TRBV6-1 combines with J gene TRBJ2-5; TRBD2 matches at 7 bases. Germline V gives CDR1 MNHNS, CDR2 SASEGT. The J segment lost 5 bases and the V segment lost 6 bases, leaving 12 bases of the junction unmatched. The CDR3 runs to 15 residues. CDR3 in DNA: TGTGCCAGCAGCAAAGGGTCCTCCGGGGGGGAGACCCAGTACTTC. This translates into CASSKGSSGGETQYF.

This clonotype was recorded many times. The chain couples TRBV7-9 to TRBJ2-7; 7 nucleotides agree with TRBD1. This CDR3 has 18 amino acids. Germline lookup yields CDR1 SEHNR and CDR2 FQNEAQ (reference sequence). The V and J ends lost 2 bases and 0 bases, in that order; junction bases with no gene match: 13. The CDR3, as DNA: TGTGCCAGCAGCTTACGAGGGGGCCGGGACAGTGGCTCCTACGAGCAGTACTTC. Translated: CASSLRGGRDSGSYEQYF.

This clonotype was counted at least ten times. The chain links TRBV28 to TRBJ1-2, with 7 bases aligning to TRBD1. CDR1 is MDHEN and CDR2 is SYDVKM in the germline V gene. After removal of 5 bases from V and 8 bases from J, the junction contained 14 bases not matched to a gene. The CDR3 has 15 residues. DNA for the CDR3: TGTGCCAGCAGTACCCCGGGACAGCTATATGACGGCTACACCTTC. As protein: CASSTPGQLYDGYTF.

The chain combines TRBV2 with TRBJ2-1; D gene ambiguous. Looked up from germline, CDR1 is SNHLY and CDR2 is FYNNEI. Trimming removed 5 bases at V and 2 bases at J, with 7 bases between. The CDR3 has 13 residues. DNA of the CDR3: TGTGCCAGCAGTTCTCGGGCCTACAATGAGCAGTTCTTC. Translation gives CASSSRAYNEQFF.

CDR3 DNA: TGTGCCAGCAGCCAACCTGGGACAGGGGGATCCCTCTATGGCTACACCTTC. Its protein product is CASSQPGTGGSLYGYTF. V and J are TRBV14 and TRBJ1-2, with 11 positions matching TRBD1. Germline CDR1 and CDR2: SGHDN and FVKESK. The CDR3 covers 17 residues. J gave up 4 bases and V 2 bases, and 9 bases lay outside the gene matches. Variable domain in full (rest from reference TRBV14 and TRBJ1-2): EAGVTQFPSHSVIEKGQTVTLRCDPISGHDNLYWYRRVMGKEIKFLLHFVKESKQDESGMPNNRFLAERTGGTYSTLKVQPAELEDSGVYFCASSQPGTGGSLYGYTFGSGTRLTVV.

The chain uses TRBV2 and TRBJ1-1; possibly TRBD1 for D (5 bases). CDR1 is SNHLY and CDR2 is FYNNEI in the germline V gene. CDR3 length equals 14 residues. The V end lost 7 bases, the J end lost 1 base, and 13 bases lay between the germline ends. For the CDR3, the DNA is TGTGCCAGCATATGGGGGTTTGAGAACACTGAAGCTTTCTTT. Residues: CASIWGFENTEAFF.

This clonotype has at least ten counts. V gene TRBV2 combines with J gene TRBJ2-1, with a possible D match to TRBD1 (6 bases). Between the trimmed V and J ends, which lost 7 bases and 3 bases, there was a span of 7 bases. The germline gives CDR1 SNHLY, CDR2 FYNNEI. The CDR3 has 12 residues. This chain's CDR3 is CASKGGYNEQFF. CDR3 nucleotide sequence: TGTGCCAGCAAAGGGGGCTACAATGAGCAGTTCTTC.

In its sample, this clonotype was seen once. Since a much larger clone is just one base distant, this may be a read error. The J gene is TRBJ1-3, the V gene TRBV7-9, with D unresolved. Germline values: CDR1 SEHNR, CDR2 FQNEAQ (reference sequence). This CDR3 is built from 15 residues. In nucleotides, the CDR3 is TGTGCCGGCAGTCCCACGAGGGCCTCTGGAAACACCATATATTTT. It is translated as CAGSPTRASGNTIYF.

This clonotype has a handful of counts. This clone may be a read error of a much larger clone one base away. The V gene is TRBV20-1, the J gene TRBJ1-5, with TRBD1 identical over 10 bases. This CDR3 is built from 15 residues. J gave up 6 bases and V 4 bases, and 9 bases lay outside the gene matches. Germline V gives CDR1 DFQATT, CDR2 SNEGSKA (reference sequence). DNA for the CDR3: TGCAGTGCTACTAAGACAGGGGGCCGCACTCAGCCCCAGCATTTT. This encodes CSATKTGGRTQPQHF.

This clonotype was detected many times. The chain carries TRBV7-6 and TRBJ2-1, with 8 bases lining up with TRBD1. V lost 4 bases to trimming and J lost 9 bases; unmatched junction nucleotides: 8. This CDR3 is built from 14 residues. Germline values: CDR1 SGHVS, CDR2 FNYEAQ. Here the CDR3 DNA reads TGTGCCAGCAGCTCGTGGCAGGGGGCGGGTGAGCAGTTCTTC. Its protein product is CASSSWQGAGEQFF.

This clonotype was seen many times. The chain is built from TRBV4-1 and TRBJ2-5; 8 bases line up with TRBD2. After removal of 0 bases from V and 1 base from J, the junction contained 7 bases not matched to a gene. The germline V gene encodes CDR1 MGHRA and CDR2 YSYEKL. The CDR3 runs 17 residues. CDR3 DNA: TGCGCCAGCAGCCAAGAGTCAGGCGGGGGGTTCCAAGAGACCCAGTACTTC. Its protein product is CASSQESGGGFQETQYF.

CDR3 in DNA: TGTGCCACCAGCAGTTACCGGAGCGGGGAGCTGTTTTTT. Its translation is CATSSYRSGELFF. V and J are TRBV15 and TRBJ2-2; no definite D call. The V end was cut by 3 bases, the J end by 7 bases, with 9 bases between. The CDR3 extends over 13 amino acids. Germline loops: CDR1 LNHNV, CDR2 YYDKDF (reference sequence).

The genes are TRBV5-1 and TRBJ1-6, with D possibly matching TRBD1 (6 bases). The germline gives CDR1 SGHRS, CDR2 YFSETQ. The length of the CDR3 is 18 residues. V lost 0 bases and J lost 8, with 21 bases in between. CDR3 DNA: TGCGCCAGCAGCTTGGAGTCGGGGGGCTCCTCCTGGGATTCACCCCTCCACTTT. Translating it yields CASSLESGGSSWDSPLHF.

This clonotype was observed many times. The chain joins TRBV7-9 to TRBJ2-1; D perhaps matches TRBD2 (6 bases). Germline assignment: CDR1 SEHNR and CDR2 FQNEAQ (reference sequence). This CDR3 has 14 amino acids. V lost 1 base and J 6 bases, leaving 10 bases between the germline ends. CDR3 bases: TGTGCCAGCAGCTTAGGGCGACTAGGCAATGAGCAGTTCTTC. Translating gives CASSLGRLGNEQFF.

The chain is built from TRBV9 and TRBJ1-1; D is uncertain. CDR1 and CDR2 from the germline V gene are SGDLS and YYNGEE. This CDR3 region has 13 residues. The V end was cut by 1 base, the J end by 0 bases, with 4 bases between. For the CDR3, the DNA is TGTGCCAGCAGCGTACCTATGAACACTGAAGCTTTCTTT. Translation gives CASSVPMNTEAFF.

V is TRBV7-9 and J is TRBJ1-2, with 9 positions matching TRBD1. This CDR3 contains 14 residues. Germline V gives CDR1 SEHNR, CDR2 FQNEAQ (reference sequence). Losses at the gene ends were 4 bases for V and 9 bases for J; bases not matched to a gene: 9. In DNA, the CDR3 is TGTGCCAGCAGCTCGCTGGGACAGGGCAGCAGCTACACCTTC. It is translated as CASSSLGQGSSYTF. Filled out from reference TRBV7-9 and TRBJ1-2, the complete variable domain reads DTGVSQNPRHKITKRGQNVTFRCDPISEHNRLYWYRQTLGQGPEFLTYFQNEAQLEKSRLLSDRFSAERPKGSFSTLEIQRTEQGDSAMYLCASSSLGQGSSYTFGSGTRLTVV.

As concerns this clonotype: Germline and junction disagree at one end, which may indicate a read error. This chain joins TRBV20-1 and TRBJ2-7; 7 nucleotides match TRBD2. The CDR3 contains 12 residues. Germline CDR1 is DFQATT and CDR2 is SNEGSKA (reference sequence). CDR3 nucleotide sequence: TGCAGTGCTCCAAAGACTAGCTACGAGCCGTACTTC. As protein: CSAPKTSYEPYF.

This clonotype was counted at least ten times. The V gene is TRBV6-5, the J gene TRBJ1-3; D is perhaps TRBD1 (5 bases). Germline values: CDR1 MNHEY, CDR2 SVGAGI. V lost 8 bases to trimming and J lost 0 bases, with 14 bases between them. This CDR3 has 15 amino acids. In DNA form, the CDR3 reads TGTGCCAGCCATAGGGGCAGGGACTCTGGAAACACCATATATTTT. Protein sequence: CASHRGRDSGNTIYF.

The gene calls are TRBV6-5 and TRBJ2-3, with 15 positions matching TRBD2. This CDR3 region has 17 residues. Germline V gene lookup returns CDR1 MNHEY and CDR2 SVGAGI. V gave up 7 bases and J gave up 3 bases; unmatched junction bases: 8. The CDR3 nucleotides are TGTGCCAGCACCCCGTGGACTAGCGGGGGGGTGACAGATACGCAGTATTTT. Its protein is CASTPWTSGGVTDTQYF.

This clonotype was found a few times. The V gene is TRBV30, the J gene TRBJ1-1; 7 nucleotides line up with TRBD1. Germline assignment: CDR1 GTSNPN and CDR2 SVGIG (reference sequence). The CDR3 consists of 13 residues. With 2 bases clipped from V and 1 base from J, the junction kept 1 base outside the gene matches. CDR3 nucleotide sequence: TGTGCCTGGAGTACAGGGGCGAACACTGAAGCTTTCTTT. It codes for CAWSTGANTEAFF.